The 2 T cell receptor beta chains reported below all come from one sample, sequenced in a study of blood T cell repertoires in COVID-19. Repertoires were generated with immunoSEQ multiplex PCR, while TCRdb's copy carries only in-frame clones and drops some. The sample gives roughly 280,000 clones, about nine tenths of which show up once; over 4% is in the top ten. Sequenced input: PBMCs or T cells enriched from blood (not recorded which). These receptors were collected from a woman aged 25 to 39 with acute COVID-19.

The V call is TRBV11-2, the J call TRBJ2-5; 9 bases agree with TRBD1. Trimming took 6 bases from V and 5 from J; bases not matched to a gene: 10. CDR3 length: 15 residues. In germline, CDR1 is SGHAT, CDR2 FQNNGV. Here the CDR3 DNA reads TGTGCCAGCAGTCCAAGGACAGGGGTATGGGAGACCCAGTACTTC. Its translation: CASSPRTGVWETQYF.

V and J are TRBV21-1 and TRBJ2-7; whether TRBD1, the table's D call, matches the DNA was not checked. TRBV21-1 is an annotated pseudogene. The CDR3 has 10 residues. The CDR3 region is CASVRQGRYF. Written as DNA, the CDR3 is TGTGCCAGCGTTAGACAGGGGCGATACTTC.